Below, 15 T cell receptor beta chains from the same sample are listed, as sequenced in a study of CD4 T cells in relation to SARS-CoV-2 and coronaviruses. Before the COVID-19 pandemic, during about 2011-2019, CD4+ T cells were taken from unexposed donors. Isolation of CD4+ T cells took place after less than 11 days in culture. TCRdb's copy holds only in-frame clones and misses some; the assay was immunoSEQ multiplex PCR. The sample records 24,000 or so clones, around 78% being singletons. What these receptors recognize is not known. Specimen: CD4+ T cells from PBMCs, cultured in vitro. The receptors here all came from a human donor in good health.

The V and J genes are TRBV25-1 and TRBJ2-1; the D gene is possibly TRBD1 (5 bases). V lost 6 bases, J lost 8 bases, and 14 bases lay in between. The germline CDR1 and CDR2 sequences are MGHDK and SYGVNS. The CDR3 spans 13 residues. The CDR3 loop reads CASRRRVFDEQFF. CDR3 DNA: TGTGCCAGCAGGCGCAGGGTGTTCGATGAGCAGTTCTTC.

The rearrangement links TRBV3-1 (or the pseudogene TRBV3-2) to TRBJ1-4, with D possibly matching TRBD1 (5 bases). This CDR3 is built from 15 residues. Looked up from germline, CDR1 is LGHDT and CDR2 is YNNKEL (reference sequence). With 0 bases removed from V and 8 bases from J, the gap between germline ends came to 13 bases. CDR3: CASSQERLKGEKLFF. The CDR3, as DNA: TGTGCCAGCAGCCAAGAAAGGCTTAAGGGGGAAAAACTGTTTTTT.

The genes are TRBV21-1 and TRBJ2-7; TRBD1 reflects the table's D call only, with no check against the DNA. TRBV21-1 is classified as a pseudogene. The CDR3 loop spans 17 amino acids. The CDR3 bases are TGTGCCAGCAGCAAAGTGGGTCCGGGACAGGGTCCCAACGAGCAGTACTTC. Translating gives CASSKVGPGQGPNEQYF.

J is TRBJ2-6 and V is TRBV4-2, with D uncertain. The CDR3 covers 17 residues. The V gene's germline CDR1 is LGHNA and CDR2 YNFKEQ. V was shortened by 0 bases and J by 1 base, with 10 bases between the two germline ends. The CDR3 sequence is CASSQELRQSGANVLTF. The CDR3 DNA reads TGTGCCAGCAGCCAAGAGCTTCGGCAATCTGGGGCCAACGTCCTGACTTTC.

This rearrangement joins TRBV5-1 to TRBJ2-3; D gene unclear. Germline lookup yields CDR1 SGHRS and CDR2 YFSETQ. The CDR3 has 14 residues. V lost 1 base, J lost 2 bases, and 8 bases lay in between. The CDR3: CASSLLDHTDTQYF. The CDR3 coding sequence is TGCGCCAGCAGCTTGCTAGATCACACAGATACGCAGTATTTT.

The chain employs TRBV5-1 and TRBJ2-7; D perhaps matches TRBD1 (6 bases). Germline CDR1 and CDR2: SGHRS and YFSETQ. The CDR3 has 15 amino acids. V was trimmed by 0 bases and J by 3 bases, leaving 13 bases between them. The CDR3 sequence is CASSLVGTYIYEQYF. In nucleotides, the CDR3 is TGCGCCAGCAGCTTGGTCGGGACATACATCTACGAGCAGTACTTC.

Written as DNA, the CDR3 is TGTGCCAGTAGTGTCCGAGGAAATGAGCAGTTCTTC. The encoded protein is CASSVRGNEQFF. This rearrangement joins TRBV19 to TRBJ2-1; no reliable D call. CDR3 size: 12 residues. V lost 5 bases, J lost 7 bases, and 9 bases lay in between. Germline V CDR1 and CDR2: LNHDA, SQIVND (reference sequence). The full variable domain, completed using reference TRBV19 and TRBJ2-1, is DGGITQSPKYLFRKEGQNVTLSCEQNLNHDAMYWYRQDPGQGLRLIYYSQIVNDFQKGDIAEGYSVSREKKESFPLTVTSAQKNPTAFYLCASSVRGNEQFFGPGTRLTVL.

The V and J genes are TRBV7-9 and TRBJ1-2, with 8 bases lining up with TRBD1. The V segment lost 6 bases and the J segment 4 bases; nucleotides outside the gene matches: 10. The V gene's germline CDR1 is SEHNR and CDR2 FQNEAQ (reference sequence). This CDR3 region has 15 residues. The CDR3 DNA reads TGTGCCAGCAGTCAGACAGGGGAAGAACCCTATGGCTACACCTTC. Encoded protein: CASSQTGEEPYGYTF.

The chain couples TRBV20-1 to TRBJ1-1; maybe TRBD1 (6 bases). The CDR3 length is 14 residues. V dropped 3 bases and J dropped 3 bases, with 14 bases sitting between them. Germline CDR1 reads DFQATT; CDR2 reads SNEGSKA (reference sequence). This CDR3 reads CSASPRGADTEAFF. The CDR3 nucleotides read TGCAGTGCTAGTCCGAGGGGGGCGGACACTGAAGCTTTCTTT.

CDR3 sequence reads: CASSPAEAGVFDIRETQYF. For the CDR3, the DNA is TGTGCCAGCAGCCCAGCGGAAGCGGGAGTGTTCGATATTCGAGAGACCCAGTACTTC. This sequence joins TRBV7-8 and TRBJ2-5; 8 bases are a match to TRBD2. Germline-derived CDR1 and CDR2 are SGHVS and FQNEAQ. Trimming cost V 5 bases and J 4 bases; bases outside gene matches: 21. The CDR3 runs 19 residues.

The chain combines TRBV18 with TRBJ1-2; tentative D call: TRBD1 (5 bases). The germline V gene has CDR1 KGHSH and CDR2 LQKENI. V shed 2 bases and J shed 4 bases, with 17 bases lying between them. The CDR3 covers 16 residues. Here the CDR3 DNA reads TGTGCCAGCTCACCAAATTCCCAGGGCGGAAGCTATGGCTACACCTTC. Its protein is CASSPNSQGGSYGYTF.

This rearrangement joins TRBV10-1 to TRBJ2-1; unclear D gene. This CDR3 is built from 11 residues. V shed 7 bases and J shed 5 bases, with 6 bases lying between them. Germline-derived CDR1 and CDR2 are WNHNN and SYGVQD (reference sequence). The chain's CDR3 is CASKFHNEQFF. The CDR3 bases are TGCGCCAGCAAATTTCACAATGAGCAGTTCTTC.

This chain uses TRBV6-5 with TRBJ2-7, with D unresolved. Germline lookup yields CDR1 MNHEY and CDR2 SVGAGI. This CDR3 spans 13 amino acids. V lost 7 bases and J 2 bases, leaving 12 bases between the germline ends. The DNA of the CDR3 is TGTGCCAGCATTACAGAGCTGCCCTACGAGCAGTACTTC. Protein sequence: CASITELPYEQYF.

By its share, this clone is medium-sized. The rearrangement links TRBV24-1 to TRBJ2-7; D unresolved. V lost 6 bases and J lost 2, with 16 bases in between. Germline CDR1 is KGHDR and CDR2 is SFDVKD. CDR3 size: 15 residues. CDR3 protein: CATSSSGGAPYEQYF. CDR3 DNA sequence: TGTGCCACCAGTTCCTCGGGCGGAGCACCCTACGAGCAGTACTTC.

V and J are TRBV2 and TRBJ1-6; the match to TRBD1 covers 8 bases. The CDR3 totals 14 residues. The J segment lost 7 bases and the V segment lost 6 bases, leaving 5 bases of the junction unmatched. CDR1 SNHLY and CDR2 FYNNEI come from the germline V gene. Written as DNA, the CDR3 is TGTGCCAGCAGCTTGGACAGGGCAAATTCACCCCTCCACTTT. Residues: CASSLDRANSPLHF.